One sample yielded the 26 T cell receptor beta chains listed below, sequenced in a study of response to subunit inactivated influenza vaccine. TCRdb recomputed calls from the RT-PCR reads with MiXCR, one row per CDR3 protein. Of fewer than 250,000 distinct CDR3 sequences listed, under 15% were seen once; the top ten hold 20% to 30%. The sample consisted of CD8+ T cells sorted from PBMCs, taken around 5 days after vaccination. These receptors were taken from a man between 45 and 60 years old who received an inactivated influenza vaccine.

About this clonotype itself: Just one base apart from a much larger clone, this may be a read error. The rearrangement links TRBV11-2 to TRBJ1-1; unclear D gene. This CDR3 region has 11 residues. V lost 2 bases and J 3 bases, leaving 1 base between the germline ends. Germline V gene sequence: CDR1 SGHAT, CDR2 FQNNGV. The CDR3 reads CASSLHTEAFF. The DNA of the CDR3 is TGTGCCAGCAGCTTACACACTGAAGCTTTCTTT.

This clonotype has only a few counts. J is TRBJ2-7 and V is TRBV4-2; the match to TRBD2 covers 16 bases. V lost 1 base and J lost 5; bases outside the gene matches: 11. The CDR3 contains 19 residues. Germline values: CDR1 LGHNA, CDR2 YNFKEQ. Here the CDR3 reads CASSQGTGLAGGQWNEQYF. CDR3 DNA: TGTGCCAGCAGCCAAGGAACGGGACTAGCGGGGGGGCAGTGGAACGAGCAGTACTTC.

This chain uses TRBV3-1 with TRBJ1-2; possibly TRBD1 for D (5 bases). Looked up from germline, CDR1 is LGHDT and CDR2 is YNNKEL (reference sequence). The CDR3 runs 17 residues. V was shortened by 5 bases and J by 4 bases, with 23 bases between the two germline ends. CDR3 bases: TGTGCCAGCAGCAATGAGCAGTGGGGCGTCAGCGTCTATGGCTACACCTTC. Its translation: CASSNEQWGVSVYGYTF.

The chain couples TRBV7-9 to TRBJ2-7, with 12 bases that match TRBD1. The V and J ends lost 5 bases and 5 bases, in that order; junction bases with no gene match: 7. Per germline, CDR1 SEHNR and CDR2 FQNEAQ (reference sequence). CDR3 size: 15 residues. Written as DNA, the CDR3 is TGTGCCAGCAGCGGAGTAGGGACAGGGGGCAACGAGCAGTACTTC. It encodes CASSGVGTGGNEQYF.

This clonotype has only one observation. The CDR3 here is CASSMVAAQETQYF. The CDR3, as DNA: TGTGCCAGTAGTATGGTCGCGGCACAAGAGACCCAGTACTTC. This chain connects TRBV19 to TRBJ2-5, with unresolved D. CDR3 length: 14 residues. The ends were cut back, 3 bases at V and 2 bases at J, with 10 bases in the middle. CDR1 is LNHDA, CDR2 SQIVND, per germline (reference sequence).

This clonotype was observed many times. The chain recombines TRBV7-9 with TRBJ2-1; D unclear. Germline V CDR1 and CDR2: SEHNR, FQNEAQ (reference sequence). Trimming stripped 0 bases from V and 8 bases from J, with 5 bases between. The CDR3 runs to 12 residues. The CDR3 DNA sequence: TGTGCCAGCAGCTTAGCCAGTGATGAGCAGTTCTTC. This codes for CASSLASDEQFF.

This clonotype has a count of ten or more. The chain links TRBV21-1 to TRBJ2-1; the D segment call TRBD1 is taken from the table without a DNA check. TRBV21-1 is flagged as a pseudogene. The CDR3 loop spans 15 amino acids. CDR3 protein: CASSLTFLGDNEQFF. The CDR3 DNA follows: TGTGCCAGCAGCTTGACCTTCTTAGGGGACAATGAGCAGTTCTTC.

The V gene is TRBV15, the J gene TRBJ2-2, with D unclear. The germline CDR1 and CDR2 sequences are LNHNV and YYDKDF (reference sequence). V shed 0 bases and J shed 2 bases, with 10 bases lying between them. CDR3 length: 16 amino acids. CDR3 protein: CATSRDYFANTGELFF. As DNA, the CDR3 is TGTGCCACCAGCAGAGACTACTTCGCCAACACCGGGGAGCTGTTTTTT.

This clonotype was seen only a few times. The chain recombines TRBV6-5 with TRBJ2-7; 13 bases agree with TRBD2. The CDR3 runs 14 residues. Germline values: CDR1 MNHEY, CDR2 SVGAGI. V was pared by 2 bases and J by 7 bases, with 2 bases of the junction left unmatched. CDR3 residues: CASSYGTSGDEQYF. For the CDR3, the DNA is TGTGCCAGCAGTTACGGGACTAGCGGGGATGAGCAGTACTTC.

The rearrangement uses TRBV25-1 and TRBJ2-3, with D hard to call. The germline gives CDR1 MGHDK, CDR2 SYGVNS. Trimming shortened V by 0 bases and J by 1 base, and 8 bases separated the two germline ends. The CDR3 is made up of 15 amino acids. In nucleotides, the CDR3 is TGTGCCAGCAGTGAATATAAGGGTGGCACAGATACGCAGTATTTT. Encoded protein: CASSEYKGGTDTQYF.

The rearrangement joins TRBV5-1 to TRBJ2-7; D may correspond to TRBD1 or TRBD2 (6 bases each). Germline assignment: CDR1 SGHRS and CDR2 YFSETQ. V was shortened by 4 bases and J by 4 bases, with 27 bases between the two germline ends. The CDR3 runs to 18 residues. This CDR3 is CASSPKQSGGRSRYEQYF. The CDR3 DNA reads TGCGCCAGCAGCCCGAAGCAATCCGGGGGCCGAAGTAGGTACGAGCAGTACTTC.

This clonotype was counted only a few times. The V gene is TRBV6-1, the J gene TRBJ2-6; 7 bases fit TRBD1. The CDR3 has 15 residues. Per germline, CDR1 MNHNS and CDR2 SASEGT. Trimming removed 10 bases from V and 1 base from J; junction bases left unmatched: 7. The DNA for the CDR3 is TGTGCCACAGGGGGTGGGGGATCTGGGGCCAACGTCCTGACTTTC. It yields the protein CATGGGGSGANVLTF.

Comments on this clonotype: A read error may produce the germline difference seen at one junction end. The chain couples TRBV28 to TRBJ2-7, with D unclear. Germline V gene lookup returns CDR1 MDHEN and CDR2 SYDVKM. The CDR3 has 14 residues. CDR3: CASSLSRPPLEHYF. In DNA, the CDR3 is TGTGCCAGCAGTTTATCGCGGCCCCCTTTGGAGCACTACTTC.

The chain couples TRBV6-5 to TRBJ1-2, with TRBD1 matching 8 bases. The germline V gene encodes CDR1 MNHEY and CDR2 SVGAGI. V was clipped by 2 bases and J by 7 bases; unmatched bases: 3. The CDR3 is 13 residues long. The CDR3 DNA reads as TGTGCCAGCAGTTACGTTCAGGGGGCTGGCTACACCTTC. Residues: CASSYVQGAGYTF.

The rearrangement uses TRBV28 and TRBJ2-7; TRBD1 or TRBD2 may be the D gene (5 bases each). Germline V CDR1 and CDR2: MDHEN, SYDVKM. This CDR3 region has 14 residues. V dropped 4 bases and J dropped 7 bases, with 17 bases sitting between them. This CDR3 reads CASSSGTPNGEQYF. In DNA form, the CDR3 reads TGTGCCAGCAGTTCCGGGACCCCTAATGGGGAGCAGTACTTC.

This clonotype was recorded at least ten times. The gene calls are TRBV12-3 or TRBV12-4 and TRBJ2-7; TRBD2 might be the D (5 bases). The V end lost 6 bases, the J end lost 4 bases, and 19 bases lay between the germline ends. The CDR3 spans 15 residues. This chain's CDR3 is CASSLREGSWYEQYF. For the CDR3, the DNA is TGTGCCAGCAGCCTGCGCGAGGGTAGTTGGTACGAGCAGTACTTC.

The J gene is TRBJ2-5, the V gene TRBV7-8, with 7 bases fitting TRBD1. The CDR3 is 15 amino acids. V lost 4 bases and J lost 2; bases outside the gene matches: 7. Germline values: CDR1 SGHVS, CDR2 FQNEAQ. CDR3 loop: CASSSRQGLQETQYF. CDR3 coding DNA: TGTGCCAGCAGCTCCAGACAGGGCCTACAAGAGACCCAGTACTTC.

Only a few counts were recorded for this clonotype. The V gene is TRBV4-1, the J gene TRBJ2-5; no clear D. The CDR3 totals 12 residues. The germline V gene has CDR1 MGHRA and CDR2 YSYEKL. Trimming removed 6 bases at V and 5 bases at J, with 10 bases between. The CDR3 is CASRGSRETQYF. The CDR3 nucleotides are TGCGCCAGCAGAGGGTCTCGGGAGACCCAGTACTTC.

In regard to this clonotype: The CDR3 ends on some other residue instead of the conserved phenylalanine or tryptophan, so this is likely a read error. CDR3 residues: CASSQVSMPGQVYNEQFS. The DNA of the CDR3 is TGCGCCAGCAGCCAAGTGAGTATGCCGGGACAAGTCTACAATGAGCAGTTCTCC. The chain uses TRBV4-1 and TRBJ2-1, with D possibly being TRBD1 (6 bases). Trimming took off 1 base at V and 3 bases at J, with 19 bases between the two ends. Per the germline V gene, CDR1 is MGHRA and CDR2 is YSYEKL. This CDR3 spans 18 amino acids.

This clonotype was seen a few times. This rearrangement joins TRBV6-2 or TRBV6-3 to TRBJ2-7; D gene ambiguous. The CDR3 loop spans 12 amino acids. Germline CDR1 and CDR2: MNHEY and SVGEGT. V was trimmed by 0 bases and J by 6 bases, leaving 6 bases between them. The CDR3 sequence is CASSYSRFEQYF. CDR3 coding DNA: TGTGCCAGCAGTTACTCGAGGTTCGAGCAGTACTTC.

The chain combines TRBV3-1 with TRBJ2-5; 13 bases align to TRBD2. V lost 3 bases, J lost 5 bases, and 15 bases stayed unmatched. The CDR3 runs to 19 residues. The V gene's germline CDR1 is LGHDT and CDR2 YNNKEL (reference sequence). The CDR3 nucleotides are TGTGCCAGCAGCCAGGGTCCGACTAGCGGGGGGCTGCGAGTGGAGACCCAGTACTTC. Protein product: CASSQGPTSGGLRVETQYF.

This clonotype appeared many times. The J gene is TRBJ1-4, the V gene TRBV4-1; D is unresolved. Trimming stripped 1 base from V and 8 bases from J, with 17 bases between. Germline V gives CDR1 MGHRA, CDR2 YSYEKL. CDR3 size: 16 residues. The chain's CDR3 is CASSQGTGPWEEKLFF. The CDR3 DNA reads as TGCGCCAGCAGCCAAGGTACTGGACCGTGGGAAGAAAAACTGTTTTTT.

In this sample, this clonotype turned up a few times. The chain combines TRBV4-3 with TRBJ2-4; 7 bases are shared with TRBD1. The CDR3 has 15 residues. Germline-derived CDR1 and CDR2 are LGHNA and YSLEER. The J segment lost 8 bases and the V segment lost 4 bases, leaving 11 bases of the junction unmatched. The CDR3 sequence is CASSPSTGTVHIQYF. In nucleotides, the CDR3 is TGCGCCAGCAGCCCATCGACAGGGACGGTCCACATTCAGTACTTC.

This clonotype came up a few times. The chain has TRBV9 and TRBJ2-6; possible D gene TRBD1, 5 bases. Trimming pared 2 bases from V and 2 bases from J, leaving 14 bases between. Per the germline V gene, CDR1 is SGDLS and CDR2 is YYNGEE. CDR3 length: 17 amino acids. CDR3 amino acids: CASSVDPADTGANVLTF. CDR3 nucleotide sequence: TGTGCCAGCAGCGTCGACCCCGCGGACACTGGGGCCAACGTCCTGACTTTC.

The table lists this clonotype with many counts. The rearrangement links TRBV7-6 to TRBJ1-5, with unresolved D. Between the trimmed V and J ends, which lost 1 base and 7 bases, there was a span of 11 bases. CDR1 and CDR2 from the germline V gene are SGHVS and FNYEAQ. This CDR3 contains 14 residues. The CDR3: CASSLGAGGQPQHF. In nucleotides, the CDR3 is TGTGCCAGCAGCTTAGGGGCAGGTGGCCAGCCCCAGCATTTT.

This clonotype was detected a few times. J is TRBJ2-5 and V is TRBV20-1; D assignment may be TRBD1 or TRBD2 (5 bases each). From germline, CDR1 is DFQATT and CDR2 SNEGSKA (reference sequence). The CDR3 loop spans 14 amino acids. V lost 4 bases, J lost 6 bases, and 18 bases lay in between. The CDR3 here is CSANGLRREKTQYF. The CDR3 nucleotides are TGCAGTGCTAACGGACTCCGCAGGGAGAAGACCCAGTACTTC.